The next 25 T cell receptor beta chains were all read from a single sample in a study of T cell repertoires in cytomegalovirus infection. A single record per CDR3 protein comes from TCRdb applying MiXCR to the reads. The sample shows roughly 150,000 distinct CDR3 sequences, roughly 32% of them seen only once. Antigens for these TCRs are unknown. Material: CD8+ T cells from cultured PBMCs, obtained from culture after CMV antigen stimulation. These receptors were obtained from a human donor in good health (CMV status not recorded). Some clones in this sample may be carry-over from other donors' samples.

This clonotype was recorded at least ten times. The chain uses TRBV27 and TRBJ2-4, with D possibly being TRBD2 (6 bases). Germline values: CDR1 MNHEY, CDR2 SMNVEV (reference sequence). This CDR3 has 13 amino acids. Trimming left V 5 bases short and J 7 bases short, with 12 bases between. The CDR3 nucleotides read TGTGCCAGCAGTGCCGCGGGGCGGAACATTCAGTACTTC. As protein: CASSAAGRNIQYF.

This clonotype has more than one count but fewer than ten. The CDR3 coding sequence is TGTGCCAGCAGCCCGGGACAGGGTTTCGGTCAGCCCCAGCATTTT. Protein: CASSPGQGFGQPQHF. The V call is TRBV7-6, the J call TRBJ1-5, with 9 positions matching TRBD1. This CDR3 is built from 15 residues. Germline CDR1 SGHVS, CDR2 FNYEAQ. V shed 5 bases and J 6 bases; nucleotides not matched to a gene: 8.

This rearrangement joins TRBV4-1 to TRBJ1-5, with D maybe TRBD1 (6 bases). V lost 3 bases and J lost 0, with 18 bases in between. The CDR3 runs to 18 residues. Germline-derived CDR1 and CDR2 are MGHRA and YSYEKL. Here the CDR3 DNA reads TGCGCCAGCAGCCAGGAGGGGGTGGGGGCTACTAGCAATCAGCCCCAGCATTTT. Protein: CASSQEGVGATSNQPQHF.

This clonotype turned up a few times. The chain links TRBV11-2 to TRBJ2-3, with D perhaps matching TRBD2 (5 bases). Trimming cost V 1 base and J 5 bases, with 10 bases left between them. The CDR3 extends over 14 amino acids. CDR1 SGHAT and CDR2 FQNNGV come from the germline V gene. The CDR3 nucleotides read TGTGCCAGCAGCTTAGGTCGGGCGGGAGATACGCAGTATTTT. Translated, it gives CASSLGRAGDTQYF.

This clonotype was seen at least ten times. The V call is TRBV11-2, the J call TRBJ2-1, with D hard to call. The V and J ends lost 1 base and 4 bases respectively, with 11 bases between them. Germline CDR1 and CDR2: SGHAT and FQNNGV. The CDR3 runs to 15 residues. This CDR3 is CASSLGVVGYNEQFF. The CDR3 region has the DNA TGTGCCAGCAGCTTAGGAGTGGTTGGGTACAATGAGCAGTTCTTC.

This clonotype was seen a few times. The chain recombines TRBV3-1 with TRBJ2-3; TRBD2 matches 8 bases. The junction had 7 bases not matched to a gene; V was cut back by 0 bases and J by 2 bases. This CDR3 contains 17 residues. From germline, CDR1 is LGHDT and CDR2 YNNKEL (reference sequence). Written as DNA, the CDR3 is TGTGCCAGCAGCCAAGAAGCGGCGGGGGGCCTCACAGATACGCAGTATTTT. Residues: CASSQEAAGGLTDTQYF.

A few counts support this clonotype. The CDR3 DNA follows: TGTGCCAGTAGTATAGGGCCGACGGCGAACACTGAAGCTTTCTTT. This encodes CASSIGPTANTEAFF. The V gene is TRBV19, the J gene TRBJ1-1; no reliable D call. Trimming shortened V by 1 base and J by 1 base, and 10 bases separated the two germline ends. The germline CDR1 and CDR2 sequences are LNHDA and SQIVND (reference sequence). The CDR3 consists of 15 residues.

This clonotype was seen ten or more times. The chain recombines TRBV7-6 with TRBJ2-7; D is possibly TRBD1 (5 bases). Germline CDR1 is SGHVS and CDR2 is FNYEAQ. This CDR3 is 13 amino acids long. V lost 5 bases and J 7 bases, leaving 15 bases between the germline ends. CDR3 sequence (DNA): TGTGCCAGCAGCCTCTCCTCAGGGCGTGAGCAGTACTTC. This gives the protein CASSLSSGREQYF. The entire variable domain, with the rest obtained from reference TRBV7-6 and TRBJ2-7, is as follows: GAGVSQSPRYKVTKRGQDVALRCDPISGHVSLYWYRQALGQGPEFLTYFNYEAQQDKSGLPNDRFSAERPEGSISTLTIQRTEQRDSAMYRCASSLSSGREQYFGPGTRLTVT.

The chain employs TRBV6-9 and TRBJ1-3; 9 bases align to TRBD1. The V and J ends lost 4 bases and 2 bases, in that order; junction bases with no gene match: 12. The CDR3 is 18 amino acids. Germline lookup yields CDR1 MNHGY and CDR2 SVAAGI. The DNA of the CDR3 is TGTGCCAGCAGTTCGGGACAGGGAGCATCATCGGCTGGAAACACCATATATTTT. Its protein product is CASSSGQGASSAGNTIYF.

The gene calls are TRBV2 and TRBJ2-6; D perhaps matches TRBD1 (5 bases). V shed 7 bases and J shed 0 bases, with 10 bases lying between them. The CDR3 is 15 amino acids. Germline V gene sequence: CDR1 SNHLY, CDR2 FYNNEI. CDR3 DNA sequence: TGTGCCAGCAACATAGACAGCTCTGGGGCCAACGTCCTGACTTTC. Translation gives CASNIDSSGANVLTF. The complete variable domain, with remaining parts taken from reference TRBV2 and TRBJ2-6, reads EPEVTQTPSHQVTQMGQEVILRCVPISNHLYFYWYRQILGQKVEFLVSFYNNEISEKSEIFDDQFSVERPDGSNFTLKIRSTKLEDSAMYFCASNIDSSGANVLTFGAGSRLTVL.

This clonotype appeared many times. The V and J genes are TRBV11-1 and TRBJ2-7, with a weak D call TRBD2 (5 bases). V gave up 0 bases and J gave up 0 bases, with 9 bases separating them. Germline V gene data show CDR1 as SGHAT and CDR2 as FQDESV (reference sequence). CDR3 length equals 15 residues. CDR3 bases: TGTGCCAGCAGCTTAGCTCGGGGAACCTCCTACGAGCAGTACTTC. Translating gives CASSLARGTSYEQYF.

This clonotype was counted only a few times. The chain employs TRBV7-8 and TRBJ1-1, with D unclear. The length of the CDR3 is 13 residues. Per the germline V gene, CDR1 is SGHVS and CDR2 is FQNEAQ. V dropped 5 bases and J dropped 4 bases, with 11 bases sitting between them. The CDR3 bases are TGTGCCAGCAGCCTAAGGTTGTTCACTGAAGCTTTCTTT. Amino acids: CASSLRLFTEAFF.

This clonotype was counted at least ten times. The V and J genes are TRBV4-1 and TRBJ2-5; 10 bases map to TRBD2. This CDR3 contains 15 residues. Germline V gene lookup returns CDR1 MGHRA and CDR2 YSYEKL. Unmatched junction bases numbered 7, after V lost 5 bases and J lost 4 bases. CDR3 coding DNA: TGCGCCAGCAGCTGGAGCGGGGGGGCGTTAGAGACCCAGTACTTC. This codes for CASSWSGGALETQYF.

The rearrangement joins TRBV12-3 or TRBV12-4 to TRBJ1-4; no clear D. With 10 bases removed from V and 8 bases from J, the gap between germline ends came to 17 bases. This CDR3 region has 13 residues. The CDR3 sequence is CATRPSGEEKLFF. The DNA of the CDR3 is TGTGCCACCCGACCCAGTGGGGAGGAAAAACTGTTTTTT.

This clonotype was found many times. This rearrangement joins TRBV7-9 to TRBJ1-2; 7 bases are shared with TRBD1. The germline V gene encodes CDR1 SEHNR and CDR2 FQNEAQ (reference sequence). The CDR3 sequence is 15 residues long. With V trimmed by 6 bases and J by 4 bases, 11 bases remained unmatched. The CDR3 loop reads CASSSGDREGYGYTF. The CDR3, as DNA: TGTGCCAGCAGTTCAGGTGACAGGGAGGGCTATGGCTACACCTTC. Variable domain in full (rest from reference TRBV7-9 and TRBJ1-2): DTGVSQNPRHKITKRGQNVTFRCDPISEHNRLYWYRQTLGQGPEFLTYFQNEAQLEKSRLLSDRFSAERPKGSFSTLEIQRTEQGDSAMYLCASSSGDREGYGYTFGSGTRLTVV.

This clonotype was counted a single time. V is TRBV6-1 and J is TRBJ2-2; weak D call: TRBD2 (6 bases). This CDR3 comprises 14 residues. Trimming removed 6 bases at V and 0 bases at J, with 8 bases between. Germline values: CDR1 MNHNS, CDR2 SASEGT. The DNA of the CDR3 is TGTGCCAGCAGGGGCGGGGCGAACACCGGGGAGCTGTTTTTT. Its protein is CASRGGANTGELFF.

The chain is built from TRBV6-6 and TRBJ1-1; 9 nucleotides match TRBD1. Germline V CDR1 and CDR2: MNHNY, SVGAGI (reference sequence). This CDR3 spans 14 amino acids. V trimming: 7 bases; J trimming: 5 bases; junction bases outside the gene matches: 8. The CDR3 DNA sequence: TGTGCCAGCATTTTGACAGGGGGGGGAACTGAAGCTTTCTTT. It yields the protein CASILTGGGTEAFF.

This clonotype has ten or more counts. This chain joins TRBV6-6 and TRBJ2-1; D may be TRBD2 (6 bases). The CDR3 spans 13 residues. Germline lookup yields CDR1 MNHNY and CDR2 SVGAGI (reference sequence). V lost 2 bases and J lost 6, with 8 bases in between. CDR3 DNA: TGTGCCAGCAGTTACGGGGGGATCAATGAGCAGTTCTTC. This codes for CASSYGGINEQFF.

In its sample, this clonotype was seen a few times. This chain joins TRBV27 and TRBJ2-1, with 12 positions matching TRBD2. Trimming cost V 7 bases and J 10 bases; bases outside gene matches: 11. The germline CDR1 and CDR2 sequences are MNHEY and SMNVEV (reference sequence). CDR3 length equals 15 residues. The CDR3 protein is CASTLGASGGAEQFF. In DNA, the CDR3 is TGTGCCAGCACCCTGGGGGCTAGCGGGGGGGCGGAGCAGTTCTTC.

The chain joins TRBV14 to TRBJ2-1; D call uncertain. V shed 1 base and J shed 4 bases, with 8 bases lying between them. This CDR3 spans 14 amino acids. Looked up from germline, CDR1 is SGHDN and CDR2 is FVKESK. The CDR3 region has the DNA TGTGCCAGCAGCCAAGTCATATCATACAATGAGCAGTTCTTC. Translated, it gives CASSQVISYNEQFF.

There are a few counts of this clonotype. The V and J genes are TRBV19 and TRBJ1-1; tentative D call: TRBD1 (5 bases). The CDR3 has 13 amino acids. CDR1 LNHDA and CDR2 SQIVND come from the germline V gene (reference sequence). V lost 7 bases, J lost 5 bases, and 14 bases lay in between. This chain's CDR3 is CASTVGGKTEAFF. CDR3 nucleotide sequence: TGTGCCAGTACCGTGGGGGGAAAAACTGAAGCTTTCTTT. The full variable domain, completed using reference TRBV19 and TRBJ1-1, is DGGITQSPKYLFRKEGQNVTLSCEQNLNHDAMYWYRQDPGQGLRLIYYSQIVNDFQKGDIAEGYSVSREKKESFPLTVTSAQKNPTAFYLCASTVGGKTEAFFGQGTRLTVV.

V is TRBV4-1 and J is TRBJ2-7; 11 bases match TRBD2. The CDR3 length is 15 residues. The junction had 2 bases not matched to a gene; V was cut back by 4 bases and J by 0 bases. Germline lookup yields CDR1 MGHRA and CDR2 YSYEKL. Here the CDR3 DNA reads TGCGCCAGCAGCCCGACTAGCGGGAACTCCTACGAGCAGTACTTC. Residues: CASSPTSGNSYEQYF.

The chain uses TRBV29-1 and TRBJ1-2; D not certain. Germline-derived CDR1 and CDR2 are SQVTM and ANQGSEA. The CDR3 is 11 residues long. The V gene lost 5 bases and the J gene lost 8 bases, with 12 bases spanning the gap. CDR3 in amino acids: CSVKQNTGYTF. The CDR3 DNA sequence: TGCAGCGTTAAACAGAATACCGGCTACACCTTC.

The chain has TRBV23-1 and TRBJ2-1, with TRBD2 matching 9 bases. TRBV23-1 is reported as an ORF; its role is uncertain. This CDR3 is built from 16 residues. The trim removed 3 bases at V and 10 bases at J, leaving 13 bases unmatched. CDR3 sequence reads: CASSHPVAGADREQFF. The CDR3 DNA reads TGCGCCAGCAGTCACCCCGTAGCGGGGGCCGACAGAGAGCAGTTCTTC.

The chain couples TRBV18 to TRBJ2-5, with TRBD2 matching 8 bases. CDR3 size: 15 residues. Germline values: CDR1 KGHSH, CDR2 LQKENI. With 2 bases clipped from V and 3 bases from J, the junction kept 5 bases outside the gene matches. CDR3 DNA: TGTGCCAGCTCACCATACGGGGGGGCAGAAGAGACCCAGTACTTC. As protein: CASSPYGGAEETQYF. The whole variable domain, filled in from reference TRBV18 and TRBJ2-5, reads NAGVMQNPRHLVRRRGQEARLRCSPMKGHSHVYWYRQLPEEGLKFMVYLQKENIIDESGMPKERFSAEFPKEGPSILRIQQVVRGDSAAYFCASSPYGGAEETQYFGPGTRLLVL.